This entry concerns a single TCR beta chain. What it binds is not known. The table came from immunoSEQ multiplex PCR; TCRdb's copy has only in-frame clones and leaves some out. The data hold about 140,000 clones, with 92% observed a single time. The CDR3 has 13 residues. V trimming: 5 bases; J trimming: 5 bases; junction bases outside the gene matches: 3. The V gene's germline CDR1 is SGHDN and CDR2 FVKESK. The data originate from a study of T cell responses to AZD1222 COVID-19 vaccine. Study details: Some second doses came at about 4 weeks and others at about 12 weeks; these were pooled.

Regarding the study as a whole: Mostly white British, mostly female donors; authors suggested clonal diversity may be underestimated. Spike-specific TCR breadth and depth went up after people got two AZD1222 doses. Without day 14 samples, only post-peak T cell repertoires were studied.

The chain recombines TRBV14 with TRBJ2-5; 9 positions match TRBD2. Specimen: peripheral blood, collected on day 0 of AZD1222 vaccination. The clonotype was recovered from an adult in good health. CDR3 nucleotides: TGTGCCAGCAGCGGTAGCGGGAGTGAGACCCAGTACTTC. Translated: CASSGSGSETQYF.